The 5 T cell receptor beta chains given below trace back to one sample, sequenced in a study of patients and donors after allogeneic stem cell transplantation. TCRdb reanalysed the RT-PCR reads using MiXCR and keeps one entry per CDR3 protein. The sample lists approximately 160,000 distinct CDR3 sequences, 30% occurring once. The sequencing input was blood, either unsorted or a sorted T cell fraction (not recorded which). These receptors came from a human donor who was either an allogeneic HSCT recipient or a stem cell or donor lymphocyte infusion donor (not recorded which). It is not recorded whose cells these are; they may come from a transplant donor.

CDR3 in DNA: TGTGCCAGCAGCTTAGTCGGGGGCGGCAATCAGCCCCAGCATTTT. This encodes CASSLVGGGNQPQHF. The chain has TRBV7-2 and TRBJ1-5; D might be TRBD1 (6 bases). With 1 base removed from V and 2 bases from J, the gap between germline ends came to 9 bases. Germline values: CDR1 SGHTA, CDR2 FQGNSA. CDR3 length equals 15 residues.

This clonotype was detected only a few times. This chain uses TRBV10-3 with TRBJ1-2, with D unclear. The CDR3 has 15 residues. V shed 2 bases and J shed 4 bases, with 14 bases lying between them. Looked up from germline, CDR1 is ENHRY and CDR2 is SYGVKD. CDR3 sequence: CAISEQSPRIYGYTF. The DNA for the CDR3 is TGTGCCATCAGTGAGCAGTCCCCCCGGATCTATGGCTACACCTTC.

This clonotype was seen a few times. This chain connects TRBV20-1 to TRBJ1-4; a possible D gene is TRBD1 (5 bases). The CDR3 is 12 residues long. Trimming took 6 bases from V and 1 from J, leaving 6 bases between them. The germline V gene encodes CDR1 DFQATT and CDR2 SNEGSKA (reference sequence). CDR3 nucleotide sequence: TGCAGTGCGAGGGGAACTAATGAAAAACTGTTTTTT. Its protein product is CSARGTNEKLFF.

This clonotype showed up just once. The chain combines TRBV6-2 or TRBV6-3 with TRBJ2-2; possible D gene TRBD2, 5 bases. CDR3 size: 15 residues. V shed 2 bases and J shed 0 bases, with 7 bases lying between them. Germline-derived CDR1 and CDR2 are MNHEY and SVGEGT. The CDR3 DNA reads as TGTGCCAGCAGTTACCGGCGGGCGAACACCGGGGAGCTGTTTTTT. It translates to CASSYRRANTGELFF.

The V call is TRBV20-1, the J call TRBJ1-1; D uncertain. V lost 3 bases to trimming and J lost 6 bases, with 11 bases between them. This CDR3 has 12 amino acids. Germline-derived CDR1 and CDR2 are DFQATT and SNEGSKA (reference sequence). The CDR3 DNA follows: TGCAGTGCTAGCGAGGGTAACCCTGAAGCTTTCTTT. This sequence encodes CSASEGNPEAFF.